These 10 T cell receptor beta chains came from one sample sequenced in a study of lymphopenia after photon versus proton radiotherapy. Measured with immunoSEQ multiplex PCR; TCRdb has only the in-frame clones, and not every one. The sample contains some 20,000 clones, approximately 85% of which appear only once. This specimen was peripheral blood, taken from a patient treated with photon-based radiotherapy. These receptors all come from a woman aged 50 to 60 with pancreatic cancer.

This clone was observed once. The chain couples TRBV7-9 to TRBJ2-1; 14 positions agree with TRBD2. CDR3 length: 16 residues. V gave up 7 bases and J gave up 1 base; unmatched junction bases: 3. CDR1 is SEHNR, CDR2 FQNEAQ, per germline (reference sequence). CDR3 DNA: TGTGCCAGCAACGGACTAGCGGGAGGATCCTACAATGAGCAGTTCTTC. Its protein product is CASNGLAGGSYNEQFF.

The chain is built from TRBV14 and TRBJ2-7, with TRBD2 matching over 7 bases. The CDR3 consists of 16 residues. The ends lost 0 bases at V and 3 bases at J; junction bases unmatched: 8. Germline V gives CDR1 SGHDN, CDR2 FVKESK. CDR3 in DNA: TGTGCCAGCAGCCAAGATGGCGGGAGATCGAGCTACGAGCAGTACTTC. Translation: CASSQDGGRSSYEQYF.

This clone was found a few times. J is TRBJ2-7 and V is TRBV7-8, with 9 bases fitting TRBD2. Germline V gives CDR1 SGHVS, CDR2 FQNEAQ. J was trimmed by 4 bases and V by 5 bases; bases with no gene match: 12. This CDR3 comprises 16 residues. The CDR3 reads CASSNRLAERTYEQYF. In DNA form, the CDR3 reads TGTGCCAGCAGCAACCGACTAGCGGAAAGAACATACGAGCAGTACTTC.

The J gene is TRBJ2-6, the V gene TRBV29-1; D uncertain. The CDR3 loop spans 15 amino acids. Germline lookup yields CDR1 SQVTM and CDR2 ANQGSEA. The V end lost 5 bases, the J end lost 0 bases, and 11 bases lay between the germline ends. CDR3 sequence: CSVLIGDSGANVLTF. CDR3 bases: TGCAGCGTTTTAATTGGAGACTCTGGGGCCAACGTCCTGACTTTC.

V gene TRBV14 combines with J gene TRBJ2-1, with D hard to call. Germline CDR1 SGHDN, CDR2 FVKESK. CDR3 length: 11 amino acids. V was pared by 3 bases and J by 7 bases, with 4 bases between. CDR3 in amino acids: CASSHLNEQFF. The CDR3 DNA reads TGTGCCAGCAGCCACTTGAATGAGCAGTTCTTC.

This clone came up once. This chain joins TRBV29-1 and TRBJ2-7, with D unclear. The germline CDR1 and CDR2 sequences are SQVTM and ANQGSEA. The CDR3 is 12 residues long. The V end lost 7 bases, the J end lost 4 bases, and 14 bases lay between the germline ends. The CDR3 region is CSAVRVGYEQYF. DNA of the CDR3: TGCAGCGCCGTCCGGGTGGGATACGAGCAGTACTTC.

The J gene is TRBJ2-3, the V gene TRBV4-1; 10 bases line up with TRBD2. With 10 bases clipped from V and 11 bases from J, the junction kept 6 bases outside the gene matches. The CDR3 totals 11 residues. Germline CDR1 reads MGHRA; CDR2 reads YSYEKL. CDR3 coding DNA: TGCGCCACCGAAGCGGGAGGGGAGCAGTATTTT. Its translation is CATEAGGEQYF.

The chain employs TRBV2 and TRBJ2-2; D gene uncertain. Germline V gene lookup returns CDR1 SNHLY and CDR2 FYNNEI. The CDR3 has 15 amino acids. The ends were cut back, 1 base at V and 0 bases at J, with 6 bases in the middle. Here the CDR3 reads CASSEGQTNTGELFF. The CDR3 region has the DNA TGTGCCAGCAGTGAAGGACAAACGAACACCGGGGAGCTGTTTTTT.

This clone was found once. The chain links TRBV27 to TRBJ1-1, with 9 bases aligning to TRBD1. J lost 3 bases, V lost 5 bases, and 4 bases had no gene match. CDR1 is MNHEY and CDR2 is SMNVEV in the germline V gene (reference sequence). This CDR3 region has 14 residues. The CDR3 here is CASSTRQGDTEAFF. The DNA for the CDR3 is TGTGCCAGCAGTACCCGACAGGGGGACACTGAAGCTTTCTTT.

The chain links TRBV7-9 to TRBJ2-3; D is ambiguous. The germline gives CDR1 SEHNR, CDR2 FQNEAQ (reference sequence). With 4 bases removed from V and 0 bases from J, the gap between germline ends came to 2 bases. The CDR3 has 12 amino acids. The DNA of the CDR3 is TGTGCCAGCAGCTCGAGCACAGATACGCAGTATTTT. Translated: CASSSSTDTQYF. The full variable domain, completed using reference TRBV7-9 and TRBJ2-3, is DTGVSQNPRHKITKRGQNVTFRCDPISEHNRLYWYRQTLGQGPEFLTYFQNEAQLEKSRLLSDRFSAERPKGSFSTLEIQRTEQGDSAMYLCASSSSTDTQYFGPGTRLTVL.